Below, 29 T cell receptor beta chains from the same sample are listed, as sequenced in a study of shared clonotypes between healthy human individuals. Sequencing used immunoSEQ multiplex PCR; TCRdb keeps in-frame clones, though not all of them. The sample consists of approximately 2.5 million clones, around 94% of them appearing once. The specimen was naive CD4+ T cells sorted from blood. Subset in this sample: CD45RA+ positively selected. These receptors came from a man between 18 and 29 years old in good health.

J is TRBJ1-1 and V is TRBV29-1; D uncertain. The V end lost 4 bases, the J end lost 5 bases, and 17 bases lay between the germline ends. Germline values: CDR1 SQVTM, CDR2 ANQGSEA. The CDR3 consists of 14 residues. The CDR3 sequence: CSVGEGSAGTEAFF. In DNA, the CDR3 is TGCAGCGTTGGAGAGGGCAGCGCGGGTACTGAAGCTTTCTTT.

This clone was observed once. The chain couples TRBV2 to TRBJ1-1, with D unclear. CDR1 and CDR2 (germline): SNHLY, FYNNEI. V gave up 6 bases and J gave up 6 bases, with 14 bases separating them. The CDR3 length is 13 residues. The CDR3 region is CASSPIPRAEAFF. In DNA, the CDR3 is TGTGCCAGCAGCCCCATTCCGAGGGCTGAAGCTTTCTTT.

This chain uses TRBV5-1 with TRBJ1-2, with 9 bases that match TRBD1. Germline loops: CDR1 SGHRS, CDR2 YFSETQ. The CDR3 totals 13 residues. With V trimmed by 4 bases and J by 8 bases, 6 bases remained unmatched. CDR3 nucleotide sequence: TGCGCCAGCAGCGCCTGGACAGGGGAGGGCTACACCTTC. This gives the protein CASSAWTGEGYTF.

Worth noting for this clone: Different DNA sequences within this sample yield the same CDR3. The rearrangement joins TRBV20-1 to TRBJ2-3; no clear D. V dropped 3 bases and J dropped 5 bases, with 3 bases sitting between them. Germline V CDR1 and CDR2: DFQATT, SNEGSKA (reference sequence). This CDR3 is 10 amino acids long. CDR3 protein: CSASVDTQYF. The CDR3 DNA sequence: TGCAGTGCTAGCGTAGATACGCAGTATTTT.

The rearrangement links TRBV30 to TRBJ2-3; 7 nucleotides line up with TRBD2. Germline CDR1 is GTSNPN and CDR2 is SVGIG (reference sequence). V was clipped by 4 bases and J by 7 bases; unmatched bases: 5. The CDR3 length is 12 residues. CDR3 in DNA: TGTGCCTGGACGGGACTAACCTATACGCAGTATTTT. Translating gives CAWTGLTYTQYF.

The chain has TRBV30 and TRBJ2-7; unclear D gene. Germline CDR1 reads GTSNPN; CDR2 reads SVGIG (reference sequence). The CDR3 length is 12 residues. V gave up 2 bases and J gave up 0 bases, with 5 bases separating them. The CDR3 is CAWSTLSYEQYF. The CDR3 bases are TGTGCCTGGAGTACCCTCTCCTACGAGCAGTACTTC.

The chain has TRBV7-2 and TRBJ2-5; 13 bases line up with TRBD2. This CDR3 contains 18 residues. Germline CDR1 reads SGHTA; CDR2 reads FQGNSA. The junction had 11 bases not matched to a gene; V was cut back by 5 bases and J by 2 bases. The CDR3 coding sequence is TGTGCCAGCAGCCCAAGGACTAGCGGGGGCCTAACTCAAGAGACCCAGTACTTC. It specifies CASSPRTSGGLTQETQYF.

J is TRBJ2-3 and V is TRBV6-6; 10 bases align to TRBD2. This CDR3 is 15 amino acids long. V shed 6 bases, J shed 4 bases, and the junction held 7 bases outside the gene matches. Germline CDR1 MNHNY, CDR2 SVGAGI (reference sequence). CDR3 residues: CASSPGLAGADTQYF. Here the CDR3 DNA reads TGTGCCAGCAGCCCCGGTCTAGCGGGAGCAGATACGCAGTATTTT.

This chain joins TRBV6-1 and TRBJ2-3, with D possibly TRBD2 on 5 matching bases. Trimming removed 0 bases at V and 4 bases at J, with 11 bases between. Germline V gives CDR1 MNHNS, CDR2 SASEGT. The CDR3 has 15 residues. The CDR3 sequence is CASSEAAGQADTQYF. CDR3 nucleotides: TGTGCCAGCAGTGAAGCTGCGGGCCAGGCAGATACGCAGTATTTT.

V is TRBV15 and J is TRBJ2-5; the D gene is possibly TRBD1 (6 bases). The CDR3 length is 14 residues. Germline CDR1 reads LNHNV; CDR2 reads YYDKDF (reference sequence). The ends were cut back, 5 bases at V and 1 base at J, with 11 bases in the middle. CDR3 nucleotides: TGTGCCACCAGCGTACAGGGAGTCCAAGAGACCCAGTACTTC. It codes for CATSVQGVQETQYF.

This chain connects TRBV11-2 to TRBJ1-6; D is ambiguous. Germline-derived CDR1 and CDR2 are SGHAT and FQNNGV. V dropped 3 bases and J dropped 0 bases, with 6 bases sitting between them. The CDR3 is 15 amino acids. The CDR3 here is CASSFGISYNSPLHF. The CDR3 coding sequence is TGTGCCAGCAGCTTCGGGATCTCCTATAATTCACCCCTCCACTTT.

The chain recombines TRBV4-1 with TRBJ2-7, with D hard to call. The CDR3 length is 15 residues. Germline loops: CDR1 MGHRA, CDR2 YSYEKL. V lost 4 bases and J 3 bases, leaving 16 bases between the germline ends. The CDR3 DNA follows: TGCGCCAGCAGCCCTACGAGCGCCGGCCACTACGAGCAGTACTTC. Protein product: CASSPTSAGHYEQYF.

The J gene is TRBJ2-3, the V gene TRBV11-2; D possibly corresponds to TRBD1 (5 bases). V dropped 2 bases and J dropped 2 bases, with 8 bases sitting between them. This CDR3 region has 14 residues. Germline V lookup: CDR1 SGHAT, CDR2 FQNNGV. CDR3 in DNA: TGTGCCAGCAGCTTACTACAGGACACAGATACGCAGTATTTT. Residues: CASSLLQDTDTQYF.

The chain carries TRBV7-2 and TRBJ2-1, with D possibly matching TRBD1 (6 bases). Germline V gene sequence: CDR1 SGHTA, CDR2 FQGNSA. This CDR3 region has 16 residues. Trimming took off 1 base at V and 6 bases at J, with 16 bases between the two ends. The CDR3 bases are TGTGCCAGCAGCTTAGGTAGGCAAAGGGGGTCCAATGAGCAGTTCTTC. Its protein product is CASSLGRQRGSNEQFF.

A note on this clone: This same CDR3 is encoded by further DNA sequences in the sample. The chain joins TRBV5-1 to TRBJ2-5; D remains ambiguous. V was shortened by 2 bases and J by 0 bases, with 5 bases between the two germline ends. CDR1 SGHRS and CDR2 YFSETQ come from the germline V gene. The CDR3 extends over 13 amino acids. CDR3 nucleotide sequence: TGCGCCAGCAGCTTTACCGACCAAGAGACCCAGTACTTC. Protein product: CASSFTDQETQYF.

V usage is TRBV7-9 and J usage is TRBJ1-6, with D possibly matching TRBD1 (5 bases). This CDR3 region has 14 residues. The V and J ends lost 3 bases and 5 bases respectively, with 8 bases between them. The germline CDR1 and CDR2 sequences are SEHNR and FQNEAQ (reference sequence). CDR3 amino acids: CASSFLQDNSPLHF. CDR3 DNA: TGTGCCAGCAGCTTCCTACAGGATAATTCACCCCTCCACTTT.

V usage is TRBV30 and J usage is TRBJ2-7; 7 nucleotides align to TRBD2. The CDR3 spans 13 residues. Unmatched junction bases numbered 4, after V lost 3 bases and J lost 2 bases. The germline CDR1 and CDR2 sequences are GTSNPN and SVGIG (reference sequence). Written as DNA, the CDR3 is TGTGCCTGGAGCTCAGGACTAGCCTACGAGCAGTACTTC. It translates to CAWSSGLAYEQYF.

The V gene is TRBV18, the J gene TRBJ2-1; tentatively, D is TRBD1 or TRBD2 (5 bases each). Germline V gives CDR1 KGHSH, CDR2 LQKENI. The CDR3 is made up of 14 amino acids. V lost 2 bases to trimming and J lost 5 bases, with 10 bases between them. CDR3 nucleotides: TGTGCCAGCTCACCATCGAGGGGTAACAATGAGCAGTTCTTC. It translates to CASSPSRGNNEQFF.

The chain recombines TRBV5-1 with TRBJ2-7; tentatively, D is TRBD2 (6 bases). The germline gives CDR1 SGHRS, CDR2 YFSETQ. The CDR3 runs to 14 residues. V was clipped by 5 bases and J by 5 bases, with 17 bases between them. The CDR3 DNA is TGCGCCAGCAGTCCTCAACTAGCCGGTAACGAGCAGTACTTC. Amino acid sequence: CASSPQLAGNEQYF.

This chain joins TRBV9 and TRBJ1-4; possibly TRBD1 for D (5 bases). Trimming took off 3 bases at V and 7 bases at J, with 13 bases between the two ends. Germline V CDR1 and CDR2: SGDLS, YYNGEE. CDR3 length equals 14 residues. In nucleotides, the CDR3 is TGTGCCAGCAGCGCGAGACAGACGGGTGAAAAACTGTTTTTT. It translates to CASSARQTGEKLFF.

This chain joins TRBV29-1 and TRBJ2-1; 14 bases agree with TRBD2. V dropped 7 bases and J dropped 5; count of bases not matched to a gene: 4. Germline values: CDR1 SQVTM, CDR2 ANQGSEA. The CDR3 is made up of 14 amino acids. The CDR3 protein is CSAAGLAGDNEQFF. Written as DNA, the CDR3 is TGCAGCGCCGCGGGACTAGCGGGAGACAATGAGCAGTTCTTC.

This clone was picked up a small number of times. This chain uses TRBV7-2 with TRBJ1-1; unclear D gene. CDR3 length: 13 amino acids. Trimming cost V 4 bases and J 8 bases, with 14 bases left between them. In germline, CDR1 is SGHTA, CDR2 FQGNSA. CDR3 nucleotide sequence: TGTGCCAGCAGCTCCTCTTTACAGCGAGAAGCTTTCTTT. This translates into CASSSSLQREAFF.

The rearrangement joins TRBV20-1 to TRBJ2-5; unclear D gene. Germline V gene data show CDR1 as DFQATT and CDR2 as SNEGSKA (reference sequence). The CDR3 covers 10 residues. The V end was cut by 6 bases, the J end by 5 bases, with 7 bases between. The CDR3 nucleotides are TGCAGTGCGGCAGACGAGACCCAGTACTTC. Protein sequence: CSAADETQYF.

V gene TRBV9 combines with J gene TRBJ2-3, with TRBD1 matching over 10 bases. The germline gives CDR1 SGDLS, CDR2 YYNGEE. The trim removed 2 bases at V and 4 bases at J, leaving 4 bases unmatched. The CDR3 runs to 15 residues. The CDR3 sequence: CASSVGQGLSDTQYF. Here the CDR3 DNA reads TGTGCCAGCAGCGTGGGACAGGGGTTGTCAGATACGCAGTATTTT. Drawing the rest from reference TRBV9 and TRBJ2-3, the complete variable domain is DSGVTQTPKHLITATGQRVTLRCSPRSGDLSVYWYQQSLDQGLQFLIQYYNGEERAKGNILERFSAQQFPDLHSELNLSSLELGDSALYFCASSVGQGLSDTQYFGPGTRLTVL.

The genes are TRBV28 and TRBJ2-3; 7 nucleotides align to TRBD2. Germline CDR1 and CDR2: MDHEN and SYDVKM. V shed 3 bases, J shed 3 bases, and the junction held 6 bases outside the gene matches. This CDR3 comprises 15 residues. CDR3: CASSFRWEGTDTQYF. The CDR3 DNA follows: TGTGCCAGCAGTTTTAGGTGGGAGGGTACAGATACGCAGTATTTT.

This clone was detected once. V is TRBV5-1 and J is TRBJ2-3; D is perhaps TRBD1 or TRBD2 (6 bases each). The CDR3 is made up of 15 amino acids. The germline CDR1 and CDR2 sequences are SGHRS and YFSETQ. V was trimmed by 2 bases and J by 7 bases, leaving 17 bases between them. In DNA form, the CDR3 reads TGCGCCAGCAGCTTAAGGGGGGAGTTAGGGTATACGCAGTATTTT. Its translation is CASSLRGELGYTQYF.

V and J are TRBV25-1 and TRBJ2-7; perhaps TRBD2 as D (5 bases). CDR1 MGHDK and CDR2 SYGVNS come from the germline V gene. Between the trimmed V and J ends, which lost 5 bases and 0 bases, there was a span of 14 bases. The CDR3 has 15 amino acids. The CDR3: CASSYGDTSSYEQYF. The CDR3 coding sequence is TGTGCCAGCAGTTACGGGGATACCTCCTCCTACGAGCAGTACTTC.

The chain combines TRBV6-7 with TRBJ1-3; 8 bases map to TRBD1. TRBV6-7 is annotated as an ORF whose role is uncertain. The CDR3 contains 18 residues. Trimming took 8 bases from V and 0 from J; bases not matched to a gene: 15. The CDR3 loop is CASFFAGGGESSGNTIYF. The CDR3, as DNA: TGTGCCAGCTTTTTTGCAGGGGGCGGGGAATCCTCTGGAAACACCATATATTTT.

This clone was detected only once. The rearrangement joins TRBV10-1 to TRBJ2-6; 7 bases fit TRBD1. The germline gives CDR1 WNHNN, CDR2 SYGVQD (reference sequence). This CDR3 has 17 amino acids. The trim removed 6 bases at V and 1 base at J, leaving 9 bases unmatched. CDR3 in DNA: TGCGCCAGCAGAGAAAAGGGGGCGCCTTCTGGGGCCAACGTCCTGACTTTC. Its translation is CASREKGAPSGANVLTF.